A single T cell receptor (beta chain) is shown here with its context. The entry originates in a study of blood T cell repertoires in COVID-19. Study background: Acute and convalescent COVID-19 samples came from the United States, Italy and Spain. T cells, B-cell-depleted T cells, or PBMCs supplied cDNA or gDNA.

The CDR3 runs to 16 residues. V lost 2 bases, J lost 5 bases, and 9 bases stayed unmatched. Looked up from germline, CDR1 is SGHAT and CDR2 is FQNNGV. Source study methods: Amplifying reference gene primers gave estimates of nucleated cell counts. TCRdb's copy holds only in-frame clones and misses some; the assay was immunoSEQ multiplex PCR. V, J and clone size reflect that table, while D and trimming were determined from the DNA. The table records about 140,000 clones, around 80% of them present only once. The chain has TRBV11-2 and TRBJ1-3; 7 nucleotides line up with TRBD1. The clonotype originates from a man in his fifties or sixties with active or convalescent COVID-19. Material for sequencing was peripheral blood. The CDR3 region has the DNA TGTGCCAGCAGCTTATATGGGCAGGGGGTGCGAAACACCATATATTTT. Translated, it gives CASSLYGQGVRNTIYF.